The present TCR beta chain was sequenced within a study of blood T cell repertoires in COVID-19. Across the whole study: T cells, B-cell-depleted T cells, or PBMCs supplied cDNA or gDNA.

Followed longitudinally, the Seattle patients had been enrolled during active infection. Original analysis: Amplification with reference gene primers provided the estimates of nucleated cell counts. Assay used: immunoSEQ multiplex PCR; TCRdb lists only in-frame clones, some missing. V and J calls and clone size are as listed in that table; D and trimming were resolved from the DNA. The profile covers 140,000 or so clones, with roughly 90% appearing a single time and over 2% taken by the ten largest. V lost 4 bases and J lost 8, with 10 bases in between. The CDR3 length is 13 residues. Germline V gene data show CDR1 as SGHRS and CDR2 as YFSETQ.

The sequencing input was peripheral blood. The chain combines TRBV5-1 with TRBJ1-6; no reliable D call. This TCR derives from a human donor with COVID-19, enrolled during active disease. The donor label of this sample is uncertain. CDR3 sequence reads: CASSPNSDSPLHF. Here the CDR3 DNA reads TGCGCCAGCAGCCCCAACAGTGATTCACCCCTCCACTTT.